Shown below are 32 T cell receptor beta chains from a single sample sequenced in a study of cytomegalovirus exposure and HLA in healthy donors. This PCR relied on a set of 60 Vbeta primers and 13 Jbeta primers. TCRdb's table, derived via immunoSEQ multiplex PCR, lists solely in-frame clones and lacks some. The listing contains 200,000 to 250,000 clones. The sample comprised PBMCs. The receptors originated from a woman in her thirties in good health and CMV-seropositive.

The chain's CDR3 is CASSPGPGLISGANVLTF. The CDR3, as DNA: TGTGCCAGCAGCCCCGGCCCAGGGCTCATCTCTGGGGCCAACGTCCTGACTTTC. J is TRBJ2-6 and V is TRBV5-6, with a weak D call TRBD1 (5 bases). The CDR3 is made up of 18 amino acids. CDR1 SGHDT and CDR2 YYEEEE come from the germline V gene. Between the trimmed V and J ends, which lost 4 bases and 0 bases, there was a span of 17 bases. Together with reference TRBV5-6 and TRBJ2-6, the CDR3 gives the full variable domain: DAGVTQSPTHLIKTRGQQVTLRCSPKSGHDTVSWYQQALGQGPQFIFQYYEEEERQRGNFPDRFSGHQFPNYSSELNVNALLLGDSALYLCASSPGPGLISGANVLTFGAGSRLTVL.

The gene calls are TRBV19 and TRBJ1-4; TRBD1 matches 9 bases. The CDR3 spans 14 residues. Per germline, CDR1 LNHDA and CDR2 SQIVND (reference sequence). Trimming at V came to 5 bases and at J to 7 bases, leaving 5 bases not matched to a gene. Written as DNA, the CDR3 is TGTGCCAGTAGTTGGGACAGGGCTAGTGAAAAACTGTTTTTT. This gives the protein CASSWDRASEKLFF.

The genes are TRBV27 and TRBJ1-4; 7 bases are a match to TRBD1. Unmatched junction bases numbered 2, after V lost 3 bases and J lost 7 bases. CDR3 size: 13 residues. From germline, CDR1 is MNHEY and CDR2 SMNVEV (reference sequence). The CDR3 nucleotides read TGTGCCAGCAGTTTGCGGACAGGTGAAAAACTGTTTTTT. Its protein product is CASSLRTGEKLFF. Based on the CDR3 plus reference TRBV27 and TRBJ1-4, the full variable domain is EAQVTQNPRYLITVTGKKLTVTCSQNMNHEYMSWYRQDPGLGLRQIYYSMNVEVTDKGDVPEGYKVSRKEKRNFPLILESPSPNQTSLYFCASSLRTGEKLFFGSGTQLSVL.

The rearrangement joins TRBV19 to TRBJ2-1; TRBD1 aligns across 8 bases. Germline CDR1 LNHDA, CDR2 SQIVND (reference sequence). The V gene end was trimmed by 6 bases and the J gene end by 7 bases; junction bases not matched to a gene: 11. This CDR3 region has 15 residues. This CDR3 reads CASRPTGTGKNEQFF. Written as DNA, the CDR3 is TGTGCCAGTAGACCTACCGGGACAGGAAAGAATGAGCAGTTCTTC.

The DNA of the CDR3 is TGCAGCGTTGTGCAGTTGAACACTGAAGCTTTCTTT. This encodes CSVVQLNTEAFF. The rearrangement joins TRBV29-1 to TRBJ1-1; no firm D call. The V gene lost 4 bases and the J gene lost 0 bases, with 6 bases spanning the gap. The CDR3 loop spans 12 amino acids. The germline gives CDR1 SQVTM, CDR2 ANQGSEA. The whole variable domain, remainder taken from reference TRBV29-1 and TRBJ1-1, is SAVISQKPSRDICQRGTSLTIQCQVDSQVTMMFWYRQQPGQSLTLIATANQGSEATYESGFVIDKFPISRPNLTFSTLTVSNMSPEDSSIYLCSVVQLNTEAFFGQGTRLTVV.

As for this clone: The same CDR3 can be traced to other DNA sequences in this sample. This sequence joins TRBV10-2 and TRBJ1-6; 10 bases match TRBD1. Germline loops: CDR1 WSHSY, CDR2 SAAADI. J gave up 6 bases and V 4 bases, and 3 bases lay outside the gene matches. This CDR3 spans 15 amino acids. CDR3 in amino acids: CASSAGTGANSPLHF. CDR3 nucleotide sequence: TGCGCCAGCAGTGCCGGGACAGGGGCTAATTCACCCCTCCACTTT.

The rearrangement uses TRBV29-1 and TRBJ2-6, with D perhaps matching TRBD1 (5 bases). The germline V and J ends were trimmed by 4 bases and 0 bases, with 13 bases remaining between them. The CDR3 loop spans 16 amino acids. Germline V CDR1 and CDR2: SQVTM, ANQGSEA. CDR3 sequence reads: CSVVRQGISGANVLTF. CDR3 DNA sequence: TGCAGCGTTGTGCGGCAGGGAATCTCTGGGGCCAACGTCCTGACTTTC.

Written as DNA, the CDR3 is TGTGCCATCACGGGGGGTGCTAACACTGAAGCTTTCTTT. Protein: CAITGGANTEAFF. V is TRBV10-3 and J is TRBJ1-1, with D maybe TRBD1 (5 bases). Trimming left V 7 bases short and J 2 bases short, with 11 bases between. The CDR3 sequence is 13 residues long. Looked up from germline, CDR1 is ENHRY and CDR2 is SYGVKD.

The chain carries TRBV18 and TRBJ1-4; 9 bases align to TRBD1. The CDR3 has 15 residues. The germline V gene has CDR1 KGHSH and CDR2 LQKENI. V was pared by 3 bases and J by 4 bases, with 3 bases of the junction left unmatched. The CDR3 sequence is CASSPRDRDNEKLFF. DNA of the CDR3: TGTGCCAGCTCACCCCGGGACAGGGATAATGAAAAACTGTTTTTT.

The chain is built from TRBV4-3 and TRBJ2-7; TRBD1 matches 12 bases. Germline V gene data show CDR1 as LGHNA and CDR2 as YSLEER. The CDR3 is made up of 15 amino acids. The J segment lost 7 bases and the V segment lost 5 bases, leaving 9 bases of the junction unmatched. The CDR3: CASSGRDRGRGEQYF. DNA for the CDR3: TGCGCCAGCAGCGGCCGGGACAGGGGGCGTGGGGAGCAGTACTTC.

The chain carries TRBV6-1 and TRBJ2-3; 7 bases match TRBD1. CDR1 MNHNS and CDR2 SASEGT come from the germline V gene. With 11 bases clipped from V and 0 bases from J, the junction kept 8 bases outside the gene matches. This CDR3 is 14 amino acids long. DNA of the CDR3: TGTGCCGTACAGGGGACCATCAGCACAGATACGCAGTATTTT. Translating it yields CAVQGTISTDTQYF.

This chain links TRBV27 with TRBJ1-5, with TRBD1 as a possible D gene (5 bases). Germline assignment: CDR1 MNHEY and CDR2 SMNVEV (reference sequence). This CDR3 spans 17 amino acids. Trimming stripped 0 bases from V and 4 bases from J, with 16 bases between. CDR3 in amino acids: CASSLSIRGIENQPQHF. CDR3 bases: TGTGCCAGCAGTTTATCGATTCGGGGGATAGAAAATCAGCCCCAGCATTTT.

CDR3 coding DNA: TGTGCCAGCAGTGGGACTGGGACAGTGGACTATGGCTACACCTTC. It is translated as CASSGTGTVDYGYTF. The V gene is TRBV6-1, the J gene TRBJ1-2, with 7 bases lining up with TRBD1. The germline V gene has CDR1 MNHNS and CDR2 SASEGT. This CDR3 region has 15 residues. V lost 4 bases, J lost 3 bases, and 8 bases stayed unmatched.

V is TRBV18 and J is TRBJ2-7, with 8 bases aligning to TRBD1. The CDR3 totals 14 residues. CDR1 and CDR2 from the germline V gene are KGHSH and LQKENI. Losses at the gene ends were 6 bases for V and 2 bases for J; bases not matched to a gene: 6. The CDR3 spells CASSKTQGAYEQYF. The CDR3 DNA reads TGTGCCAGCTCGAAAACACAGGGGGCCTACGAGCAGTACTTC.

The V and J genes are TRBV5-1 and TRBJ2-2; no firm D call. Germline V gene sequence: CDR1 SGHRS, CDR2 YFSETQ. The CDR3 runs to 15 residues. Deletions cut 0 bases from V and 2 bases from J, with 8 bases between. Here the CDR3 reads CASSLVGSNTGELFF. The CDR3 DNA is TGCGCCAGCAGCTTGGTCGGGTCCAACACCGGGGAGCTGTTTTTT.

The J gene is TRBJ2-1, the V gene TRBV5-4; D gene ambiguous. Germline CDR1 and CDR2: SGHNT and YYREEE (reference sequence). V dropped 0 bases and J dropped 4 bases, with 14 bases sitting between them. The CDR3 loop spans 16 amino acids. CDR3 nucleotides: TGTGCCAGCAGCTTGGTTTTATCGAGCCTATACAATGAGCAGTTCTTC. It specifies CASSLVLSSLYNEQFF.

The chain uses TRBV4-2 and TRBJ1-1; TRBD1 agrees at 7 bases. The V gene's germline CDR1 is LGHNA and CDR2 YNFKEQ. V lost 2 bases, J lost 0 bases, and 3 bases stayed unmatched. This CDR3 spans 15 amino acids. CDR3 bases: TGTGCCAGCAGCCAAAGGGACAGCATGAACACTGAAGCTTTCTTT. Encoded protein: CASSQRDSMNTEAFF.

This chain joins TRBV28 and TRBJ2-7, with 8 nucleotides matching TRBD1. CDR3 length: 15 amino acids. CDR1 is MDHEN and CDR2 is SYDVKM in the germline V gene. Trimming cost V 8 bases and J 6 bases; bases outside gene matches: 15. The CDR3, as DNA: TGTGCCAGCGAGTCCCGGACAGGGCCTTCAGGCGAGCAGTACTTC. Translating gives CASESRTGPSGEQYF.

The chain links TRBV28 to TRBJ1-2; D uncertain. Germline values: CDR1 MDHEN, CDR2 SYDVKM. V lost 6 bases to trimming and J lost 2 bases, with 13 bases between them. CDR3 length: 14 amino acids. CDR3 loop: CASSRASGNYGYTF. CDR3 nucleotides: TGTGCCAGCAGCCGAGCCTCCGGGAACTATGGCTACACCTTC.

This chain joins TRBV29-1 and TRBJ1-1; tentative D call: TRBD1 (6 bases). Germline CDR1 SQVTM, CDR2 ANQGSEA. The CDR3 contains 15 residues. Trimming pared 4 bases from V and 0 bases from J, leaving 15 bases between. DNA of the CDR3: TGCAGCGTTGGTAGTAGGACAGTGTTGAACACTGAAGCTTTCTTT. This encodes CSVGSRTVLNTEAFF.

The CDR3 reads CASGQDFYEQYF. CDR3 in DNA: TGTGCCAGTGGACAGGATTTCTACGAGCAGTACTTC. V and J are TRBV4-2 and TRBJ2-7, with 7 nucleotides matching TRBD1. CDR1 is LGHNA and CDR2 is YNFKEQ in the germline V gene. The CDR3 totals 12 residues. The V and J ends lost 9 bases and 3 bases, in that order; junction bases with no gene match: 5.

The chain joins TRBV7-2 to TRBJ2-5; the D gene is possibly TRBD1 (6 bases). Trimming stripped 5 bases from V and 2 bases from J, with 12 bases between. The germline V gene has CDR1 SGHTA and CDR2 FQGNSA. This CDR3 is built from 14 residues. The CDR3 DNA sequence: TGTGCCAGCAGCACCTCCGGGACACAAGAGACCCAGTACTTC. The encoded protein is CASSTSGTQETQYF.

CDR3 sequence (DNA): TGTGCCAGCAGCGCTAACCCAAACTATGGCTACACCTTC. Translation gives CASSANPNYGYTF. The rearrangement joins TRBV2 to TRBJ1-2; D ambiguous. This CDR3 spans 13 amino acids. CDR1 and CDR2 from the germline V gene are SNHLY and FYNNEI. V lost 6 bases and J 2 bases, leaving 10 bases between the germline ends.

This chain uses TRBV19 with TRBJ1-3, with a possible D match to TRBD1 (6 bases). Trimming cost V 9 bases and J 4 bases, with 16 bases left between them. The CDR3 runs 14 residues. Germline values: CDR1 LNHDA, CDR2 SQIVND (reference sequence). The CDR3 coding sequence is TGTGCCAGCTCCCTAAGGGGGACAGGAAACACCATATATTTT. Protein product: CASSLRGTGNTIYF. Supplemented by reference TRBV19 and TRBJ1-3, the full variable domain reads DGGITQSPKYLFRKEGQNVTLSCEQNLNHDAMYWYRQDPGQGLRLIYYSQIVNDFQKGDIAEGYSVSREKKESFPLTVTSAQKNPTAFYLCASSLRGTGNTIYFGEGSWLTVV.

J is TRBJ1-1 and V is TRBV10-3; TRBD1 matches at 7 bases. Germline-derived CDR1 and CDR2 are ENHRY and SYGVKD. With 5 bases clipped from V and 6 bases from J, the junction kept 3 bases outside the gene matches. The CDR3 is made up of 12 amino acids. This CDR3 reads CAISSTGAEAFF. CDR3 sequence (DNA): TGTGCCATCAGTAGTACAGGGGCTGAAGCTTTCTTT.

V usage is TRBV19 and J usage is TRBJ2-4; 10 bases line up with TRBD1. The CDR3 runs 14 residues. J was trimmed by 6 bases and V by 6 bases; bases with no gene match: 5. The V gene's germline CDR1 is LNHDA and CDR2 SQIVND (reference sequence). CDR3 bases: TGTGCCAGTAGACCGACAGGGGGCTCAAACATTCAGTACTTC. This codes for CASRPTGGSNIQYF. The whole variable domain, filled in from reference TRBV19 and TRBJ2-4, reads DGGITQSPKYLFRKEGQNVTLSCEQNLNHDAMYWYRQDPGQGLRLIYYSQIVNDFQKGDIAEGYSVSREKKESFPLTVTSAQKNPTAFYLCASRPTGGSNIQYFGAGTRLSVL.

J is TRBJ2-3 and V is TRBV9; D is possibly TRBD2 (6 bases). The germline CDR1 and CDR2 sequences are SGDLS and YYNGEE. The length of the CDR3 is 14 residues. Trimming shortened V by 3 bases and J by 7 bases, and 15 bases separated the two germline ends. Here the CDR3 reads CASSEGGGGNTQYF. CDR3 bases: TGTGCCAGCAGCGAGGGAGGCGGTGGGAATACGCAGTATTTT.

The chain recombines TRBV5-6 with TRBJ1-5; TRBD1 aligns across 7 bases. V trimming: 2 bases; J trimming: 1 base; junction bases outside the gene matches: 9. Germline V gene sequence: CDR1 SGHDT, CDR2 YYEEEE. The CDR3 totals 17 residues. CDR3 region: CASSLSLTGLSNQPQHF. CDR3 nucleotide sequence: TGTGCCAGCAGCTTATCCTTGACAGGGTTGAGCAATCAGCCCCAGCATTTT.

The chain is built from TRBV30 and TRBJ2-5; a possible D gene is TRBD2 (5 bases). The germline gives CDR1 GTSNPN, CDR2 SVGIG (reference sequence). V lost 0 bases and J lost 2, with 16 bases in between. The CDR3 contains 16 residues. Here the CDR3 DNA reads TGTGCCTGGAGTGTACTGTCGGGGTCGCTTCAAGAGACCCAGTACTTC. It encodes CAWSVLSGSLQETQYF.

The chain links TRBV9 to TRBJ2-7, with TRBD2 matching over 14 bases. Germline V gene lookup returns CDR1 SGDLS and CDR2 YYNGEE. The CDR3 spans 15 residues. V was pared by 4 bases and J by 2 bases, with 2 bases of the junction left unmatched. This CDR3 reads CASSPGLAGAYEQYF. CDR3 DNA sequence: TGTGCCAGCAGCCCGGGACTAGCGGGAGCCTACGAGCAGTACTTC.

The gene calls are TRBV6-6 and TRBJ2-5; 7 bases are a match to TRBD2. Germline assignment: CDR1 MNHNY and CDR2 SVGAGI (reference sequence). Losses at the gene ends were 2 bases for V and 5 bases for J; bases not matched to a gene: 2. The CDR3 is 13 amino acids. CDR3 sequence (DNA): TGTGCCAGCAGTTACGCGGGGGTGGAGACCCAGTACTTC. As protein: CASSYAGVETQYF.

The chain recombines TRBV5-1 with TRBJ2-1; TRBD2 aligns across 7 bases. CDR1 is SGHRS and CDR2 is YFSETQ in the germline V gene. V dropped 4 bases and J dropped 10; count of bases not matched to a gene: 14. The CDR3 is 15 residues long. The CDR3 nucleotides are TGCGCCAGCAGCACACGGACTAGATCCGCCAGCGAGCAGTTCTTC. Amino acid sequence: CASSTRTRSASEQFF.